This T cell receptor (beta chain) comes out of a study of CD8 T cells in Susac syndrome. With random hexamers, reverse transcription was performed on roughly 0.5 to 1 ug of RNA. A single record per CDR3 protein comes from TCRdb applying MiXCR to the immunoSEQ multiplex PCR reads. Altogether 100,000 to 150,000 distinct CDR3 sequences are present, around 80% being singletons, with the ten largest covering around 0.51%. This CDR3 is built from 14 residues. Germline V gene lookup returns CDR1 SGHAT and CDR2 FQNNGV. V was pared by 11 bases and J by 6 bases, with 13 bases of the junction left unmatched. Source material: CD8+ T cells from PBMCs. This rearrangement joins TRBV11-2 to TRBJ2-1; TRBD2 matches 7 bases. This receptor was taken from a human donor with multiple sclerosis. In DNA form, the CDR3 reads TGTGCCGGGGGGGGACGGGAAGGACTCAATGAGCAGTTCTTC. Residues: CAGGGREGLNEQFF.